The 11 T cell receptor beta chains reported below all come from one sample, sequenced in a study of blood T cell repertoires in COVID-19. The repertoire was sequenced with immunoSEQ multiplex PCR; TCRdb's copy has only in-frame clones and lacks some. The table records under 200,000 clones, approximately 85% of them present only once. The specimen sequenced was peripheral blood. The source of these receptors is a woman older than 75 with COVID-19, enrolled during active disease.

The rearrangement uses TRBV30 and TRBJ2-3; 8 bases map to TRBD2. Germline V gene sequence: CDR1 GTSNPN, CDR2 SVGIG (reference sequence). CDR3 length: 14 amino acids. J lost 8 bases, V lost 3 bases, and 10 bases had no gene match. The CDR3 region is CAWSSGGQGFTQYF. The CDR3 DNA follows: TGTGCCTGGAGCAGCGGGGGCCAGGGTTTTACGCAGTATTTT.

The chain uses TRBV12-3 or TRBV12-4 and TRBJ2-7, with D possibly matching TRBD1 (6 bases). Trimming cost V 6 bases and J 1 base, with 10 bases left between them. The CDR3 sequence is 13 residues long. For the CDR3, the DNA is TGTGCCAGCAGGCTTACAGGGTCCTACGAGCAGTACTTC. Its translation: CASRLTGSYEQYF.

The rearrangement uses TRBV6-6 and TRBJ1-2, with 7 bases fitting TRBD1. The V gene end was trimmed by 6 bases and the J gene end by 3 bases; junction bases not matched to a gene: 10. The CDR3 covers 15 residues. Per germline, CDR1 MNHNY and CDR2 SVGAGI (reference sequence). The CDR3 DNA reads as TGTGCCAGCAGCACCTCAGGGGGATTAGACTATGGCTACACCTTC. This codes for CASSTSGGLDYGYTF.

The chain uses TRBV18 and TRBJ2-7; 9 positions agree with TRBD2. Trimming took 0 bases from V and 4 from J; bases not matched to a gene: 4. The germline V gene encodes CDR1 KGHSH and CDR2 LQKENI. The CDR3 length is 15 residues. For the CDR3, the DNA is TGTGCCAGCTCACCACCGGGACTAGCCCCGTACGAGCAGTACTTC. Translating gives CASSPPGLAPYEQYF.

The V gene is TRBV7-9, the J gene TRBJ2-7; TRBD1 aligns across 7 bases. The CDR3 is 17 amino acids. V shed 2 bases and J 1 base; nucleotides not matched to a gene: 11. Germline-derived CDR1 and CDR2 are SEHNR and FQNEAQ (reference sequence). The CDR3 sequence is CASSLRGSGTVSYEQYF. DNA of the CDR3: TGTGCCAGCAGCTTAAGGGGGTCCGGGACAGTATCCTACGAGCAGTACTTC.

The chain uses TRBV5-5 and TRBJ2-3; possible D gene TRBD2, 6 bases. The V gene lost 4 bases and the J gene lost 4 bases, with 16 bases spanning the gap. The CDR3 totals 15 residues. The germline V gene encodes CDR1 SGHKS and CDR2 YYEKEE (reference sequence). In DNA, the CDR3 is TGTGCCAGCAGCGGAGGGGCGTGGGGCGCAGATACGCAGTATTTT. Protein: CASSGGAWGADTQYF.

The chain is built from TRBV5-1 and TRBJ2-5; 9 bases agree with TRBD1. Germline CDR1 SGHRS, CDR2 YFSETQ. The CDR3 sequence is 16 residues long. The V gene end was trimmed by 4 bases and the J gene end by 5 bases; junction bases not matched to a gene: 12. The CDR3 here is CASSVTGTGRRETQYF. CDR3 nucleotides: TGCGCCAGCAGCGTCACCGGGACAGGGAGGAGGGAGACCCAGTACTTC.

This chain uses TRBV5-5 with TRBJ2-1; no clear D gene. The CDR3 consists of 15 residues. Germline V gene data show CDR1 as SGHKS and CDR2 as YYEKEE (reference sequence). The V end was cut by 4 bases, the J end by 4 bases, with 15 bases between. The CDR3 here is CASSHRGPTYNEQFF. The DNA of the CDR3 is TGTGCCAGCAGCCACCGAGGTCCCACTTACAATGAGCAGTTCTTC.

The V and J genes are TRBV9 and TRBJ2-3; 9 nucleotides agree with TRBD2. V lost 2 bases to trimming and J lost 1 base; unmatched junction nucleotides: 11. Germline lookup yields CDR1 SGDLS and CDR2 YYNGEE. The CDR3 is 18 residues long. The CDR3 region has the DNA TGTGCCAGCAGCGTTTTAGGCGGGGGGGTTCGTGGCACAGATACGCAGTATTTT. It translates to CASSVLGGGVRGTDTQYF.

This chain joins TRBV2 and TRBJ2-7; 10 nucleotides match TRBD1. Trimming cost V 6 bases and J 2 bases; bases outside gene matches: 1. Germline-derived CDR1 and CDR2 are SNHLY and FYNNEI. This CDR3 has 13 amino acids. Here the CDR3 reads CASRGQGPYEQYF. Written as DNA, the CDR3 is TGTGCCAGCAGGGGACAGGGGCCCTACGAGCAGTACTTC.

V is TRBV9 and J is TRBJ2-3; possible D gene TRBD2, 6 bases. The V gene's germline CDR1 is SGDLS and CDR2 YYNGEE. V lost 0 bases and J 0 bases, leaving 8 bases between the germline ends. This CDR3 is built from 15 residues. CDR3 region: CASSVGDFSTDTQYF. DNA of the CDR3: TGTGCCAGCAGCGTAGGGGACTTTAGCACAGATACGCAGTATTTT.